The clone carrying this TCR beta chain has ten or more counts. Unique molecular identifiers were incorporated into the prepared TCRbeta library. TCRdb redid the calling of the PCR reads with MiXCR, one entry per CDR3 protein. The sample has a few hundred thousand distinct CDR3 sequences; about a tenth are singletons. This entry belongs to a study of T-cell reconstitution after alpha-beta-depleted transplantation in children. The receptor's source is a human donor who donated a stem cell graft to a child with acute lymphoblastic leukemia. Sequencing was performed on PBMCs from the stem cell graft donor, taken from the stem cell graft.

CDR3 sequence reads: CASSGLADYNEQFF. The CDR3 DNA sequence: TGTGCCAGCAGCGGACTAGCGGACTACAATGAGCAGTTCTTC. V and J are TRBV6-2 or TRBV6-3 and TRBJ2-1; the match to TRBD2 covers 10 bases. The CDR3 spans 14 residues. Germline V CDR1 and CDR2: MNHEY, SVGEGT. V shed 6 bases, J shed 3 bases, and the junction held 2 bases outside the gene matches.